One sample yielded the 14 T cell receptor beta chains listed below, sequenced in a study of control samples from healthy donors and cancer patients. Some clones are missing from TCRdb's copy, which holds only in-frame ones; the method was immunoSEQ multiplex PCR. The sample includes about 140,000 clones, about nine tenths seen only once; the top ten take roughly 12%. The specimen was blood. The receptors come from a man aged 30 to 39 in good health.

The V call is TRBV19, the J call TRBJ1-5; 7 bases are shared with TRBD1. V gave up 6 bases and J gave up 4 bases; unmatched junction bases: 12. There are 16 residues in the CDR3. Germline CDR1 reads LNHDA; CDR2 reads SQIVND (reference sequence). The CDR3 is CASSYQGTVGNQPQHF. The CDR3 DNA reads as TGTGCCAGTAGCTATCAAGGGACAGTCGGGAATCAGCCCCAGCATTTT.

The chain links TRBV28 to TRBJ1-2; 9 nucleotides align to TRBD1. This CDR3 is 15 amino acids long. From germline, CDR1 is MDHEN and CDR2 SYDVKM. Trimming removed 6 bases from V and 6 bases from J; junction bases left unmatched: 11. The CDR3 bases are TGTGCCAGCAGAACCCACAGGGGGCGCCCAGATGGCTACACCTTC. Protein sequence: CASRTHRGRPDGYTF.

CDR3 sequence: CASSPPAGANSPLHF. CDR3 DNA: TGTGCCAGCTCACCCCCCGCAGGGGCCAATTCACCCCTCCACTTT. This chain connects TRBV18 to TRBJ1-6; possible D gene TRBD1, 6 bases. The V gene's germline CDR1 is KGHSH and CDR2 LQKENI. Trimming left V 3 bases short and J 7 bases short, with 13 bases between. CDR3 length: 15 amino acids.

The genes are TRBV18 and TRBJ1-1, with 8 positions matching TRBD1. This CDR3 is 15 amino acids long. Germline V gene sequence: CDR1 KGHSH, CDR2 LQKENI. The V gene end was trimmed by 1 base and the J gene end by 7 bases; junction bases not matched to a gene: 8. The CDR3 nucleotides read TGTGCCAGCTCACCACGACCGGGACAGGCGATTGAAGCTTTCTTT. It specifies CASSPRPGQAIEAFF.

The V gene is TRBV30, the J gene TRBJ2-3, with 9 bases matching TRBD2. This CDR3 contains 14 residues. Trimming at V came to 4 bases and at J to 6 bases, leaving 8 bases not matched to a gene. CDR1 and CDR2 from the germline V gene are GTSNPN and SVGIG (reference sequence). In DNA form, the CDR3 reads TGTGCCTGGAACGTTGCGGGAGGGGACGATACGCAGTATTTT. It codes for CAWNVAGGDDTQYF.

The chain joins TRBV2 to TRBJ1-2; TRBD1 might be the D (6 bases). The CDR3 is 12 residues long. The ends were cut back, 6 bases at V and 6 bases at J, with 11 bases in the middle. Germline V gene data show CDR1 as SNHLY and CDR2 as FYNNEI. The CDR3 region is CASSYRENGYTF. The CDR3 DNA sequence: TGTGCCAGCAGCTACAGGGAGAATGGCTACACCTTC.

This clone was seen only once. The CDR3 spells CASSLAGGISYEQYF. The CDR3 coding sequence is TGTGCCAGCAGCCTGGCCGGGGGAATCTCCTACGAGCAGTACTTC. The chain is built from TRBV5-5 and TRBJ2-7; D perhaps matches TRBD2 (6 bases). In germline, CDR1 is SGHKS, CDR2 YYEKEE (reference sequence). This CDR3 spans 15 amino acids. The V gene lost 4 bases and the J gene lost 0 bases, with 14 bases spanning the gap.

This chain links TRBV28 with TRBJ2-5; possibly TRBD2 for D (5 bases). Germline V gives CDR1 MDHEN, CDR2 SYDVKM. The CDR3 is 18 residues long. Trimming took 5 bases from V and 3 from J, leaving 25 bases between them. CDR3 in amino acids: CASSPPTPGSILKETQYF. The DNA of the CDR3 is TGTGCCAGCAGTCCCCCGACGCCGGGATCCATATTGAAAGAGACCCAGTACTTC. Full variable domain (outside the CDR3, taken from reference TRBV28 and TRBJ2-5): DVKVTQSSRYLVKRTGEKVFLECVQDMDHENMFWYRQDPGLGLRLIYFSYDVKMKEKGDIPEGYSVSREKKERFSLILESASTNQTSMYLCASSPPTPGSILKETQYFGPGTRLLVL.

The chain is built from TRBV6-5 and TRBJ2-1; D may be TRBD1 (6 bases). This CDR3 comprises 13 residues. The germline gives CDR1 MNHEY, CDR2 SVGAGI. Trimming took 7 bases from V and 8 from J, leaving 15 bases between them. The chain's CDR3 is CASTGAPRYEQFF. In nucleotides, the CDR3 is TGTGCCAGCACAGGGGCACCCCGGTATGAGCAGTTCTTC.

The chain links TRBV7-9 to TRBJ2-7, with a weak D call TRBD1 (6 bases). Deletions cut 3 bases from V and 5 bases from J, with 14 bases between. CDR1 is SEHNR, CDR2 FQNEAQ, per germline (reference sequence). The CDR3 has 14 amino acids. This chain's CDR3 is CASSFSTGWDEQYF. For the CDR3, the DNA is TGTGCCAGCAGCTTCAGTACAGGGTGGGACGAGCAGTACTTC.

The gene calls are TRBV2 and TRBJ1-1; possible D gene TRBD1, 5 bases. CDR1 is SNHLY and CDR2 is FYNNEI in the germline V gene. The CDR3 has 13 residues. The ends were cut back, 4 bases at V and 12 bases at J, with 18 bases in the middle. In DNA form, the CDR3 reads TGTGCCAGCAGTGTCCGGCCAGGGTCGAGAACTTTCTTT. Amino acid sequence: CASSVRPGSRTFF.

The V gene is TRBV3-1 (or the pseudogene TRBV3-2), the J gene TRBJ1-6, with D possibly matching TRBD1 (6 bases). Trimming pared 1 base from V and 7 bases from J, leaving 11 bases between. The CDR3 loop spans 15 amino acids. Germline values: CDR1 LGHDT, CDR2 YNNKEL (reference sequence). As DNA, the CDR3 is TGTGCCAGCAGCCAAGGGGGGGCTAAGAATTCACCCCTCCACTTT. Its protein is CASSQGGAKNSPLHF.

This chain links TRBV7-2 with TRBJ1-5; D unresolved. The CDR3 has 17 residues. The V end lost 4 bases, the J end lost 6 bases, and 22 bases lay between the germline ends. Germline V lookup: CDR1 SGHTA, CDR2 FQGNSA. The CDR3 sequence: CASSSANGPTMGQPQHF. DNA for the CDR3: TGTGCCAGCAGCTCGGCAAACGGGCCTACAATGGGTCAGCCCCAGCATTTT.

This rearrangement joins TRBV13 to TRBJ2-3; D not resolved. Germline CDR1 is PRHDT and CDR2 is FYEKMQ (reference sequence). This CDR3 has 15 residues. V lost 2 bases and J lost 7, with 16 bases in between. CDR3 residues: CASSLIGEQFYTQYF. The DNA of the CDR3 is TGTGCCAGCAGCTTAATTGGGGAACAGTTCTATACGCAGTATTTT.